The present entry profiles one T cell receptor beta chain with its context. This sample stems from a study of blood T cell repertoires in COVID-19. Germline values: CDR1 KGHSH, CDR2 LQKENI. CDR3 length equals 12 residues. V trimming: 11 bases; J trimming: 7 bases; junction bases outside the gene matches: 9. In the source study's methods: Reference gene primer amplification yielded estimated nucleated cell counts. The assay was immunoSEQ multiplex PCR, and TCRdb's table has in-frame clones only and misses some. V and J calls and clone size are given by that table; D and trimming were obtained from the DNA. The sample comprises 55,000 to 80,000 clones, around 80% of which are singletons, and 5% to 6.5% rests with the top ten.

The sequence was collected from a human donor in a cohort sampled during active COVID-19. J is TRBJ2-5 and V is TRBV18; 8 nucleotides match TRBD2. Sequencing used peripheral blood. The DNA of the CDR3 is TGTGCCGCCGGACTAGCCCTAGGGACCCAGTACTTC. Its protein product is CAAGLALGTQYF.